This T cell receptor beta chain appears in the sequencing data of a study of blood T cell repertoires in COVID-19 (dated by TCRdb to 2019 to 2021). For context, the study as a whole: Collaborator samples came from the United States, Italy and Spain and covered acute and convalescent phases of COVID-19. The material from the prospective study consisted of cDNA or gDNA derived from T cells, B-cell-depleted T cells, or PBMCs. The dataset comprised deeply sampled blood TCRbeta repertoires from subjects exposed to, actively infected with, or recovered from COVID-19. The repertoires were released in a freely available public database meant as a resource for research on the immune response to SARS-CoV-2. Samples were obtained from the ongoing ImmuneRACE study (first 160 participants) and from over 1,000 subjects provided by 6 global collaborators. Sample metadata almost always included a de-identified subject ID, COVID-19 status, age in years and sex. HLA class I and class II types, where available, came from metadata supplied by the sample provider rather than from assay-based typing. Study-wide conclusions, independent of this receptor: The quantity of clinical and demographic metadata differed by source and by participant and was supplied without curation.

Each collaborating institution followed its own protocols to collect whole blood in K2EDTA tubes. For TCRbeta analysis, collaborators shipped samples in one of three forms: frozen whole blood, isolated PBMCs, or DNA extracted from either of those sample types. A word on this clone: Its antigen specificity is not known. Qualities for individual bases were not recorded, and no much larger clone is one base off.

V is pruned by 11 bases and J by 2 bases, leaving 9 bases of the junction without a gene match. The CDR3, from cysteine to phenylalanine, totals 14 residues. Kept here is only the CDR3 DNA, which spans 42 bases and is read in frame from base 1. CDR1 and CDR2 (LNHDA, SQIVND) derive from the germline V gene (reference sequence). TCRbeta CDR3 regions were amplified from genomic DNA using the immunoSEQ Assay, a bias-controlled multiplex PCR. As for the authors' bioinformatics: Nucleated cell counts per sample were estimated from amplification of reference gene primers within the assay. To quantify the absolute abundance of each unique TCRbeta CDR3 rearrangement, sequence reads were collapsed and filtered. For each sample, productive Simpson clonality was calculated by taking the square root of Simpson's diversity index across productive rearrangements. TCRdb stores this immuneACCESS table with in-frame sequences only. Part of the clones is absent; in the studies checked, under half of the shortfall reflects unresolved V genes, and no reason is known for the rest. D and trimming were read from the DNA, whereas the V and J calls and clone size are those reported in that table. The sample records about 120,000 clones, around 83% of which are singletons. The ten largest clones represent approximately 7.9% of the sample.

The sequenced sample was peripheral blood. The clonotype comes from a man in his 70s with acute or convalescent COVID-19. Recombination joined TRBV19 with TRBJ2-5; TRBD1 agrees with 9 junctional bases. The sequenced DNA is TGTGCCGCTAACGGAGGGACAGGGCAAGAGACCCAGTACTTC. Translated, it reads CAANGGTGQETQYF.